The entry that follows covers one T cell receptor beta chain sequence. The antigen is unknown. The data are from a study of radiotherapy plus CTLA-4 blockade in lung cancer. Study-wide context: Objective responses emerged in around 19% of patients, and roughly 32% attained disease control. Study conclusions and caveats: An expansion of tumor-derived TCR clones occurred in blood after radiotherapy plus ipilimumab.

The CDR3 runs 15 residues. The V and J ends lost 4 bases and 5 bases respectively, with 17 bases between them. CDR1 is ENHRY, CDR2 SYGVKD, per germline. The repertoire was sequenced with immunoSEQ multiplex PCR; TCRdb's copy has only in-frame clones and lacks some. This sample yields approximately 78,000 clones, of which roughly 75% are seen a single time; more than 7% belongs to the top ten. This TCR was sampled from a human donor with non-small cell lung cancer who had a complete response to radiotherapy plus ipilimumab. The chain combines TRBV10-3 with TRBJ2-5; D might be TRBD2 (7 bases). The specimen comprised peripheral blood, sampled from a patient treated with radiotherapy plus ipilimumab. The CDR3 here is CAISVEGGGRETQYF. The CDR3 DNA follows: TGTGCCATCAGTGTTGAAGGGGGGGGCCGTGAGACCCAGTACTTC.